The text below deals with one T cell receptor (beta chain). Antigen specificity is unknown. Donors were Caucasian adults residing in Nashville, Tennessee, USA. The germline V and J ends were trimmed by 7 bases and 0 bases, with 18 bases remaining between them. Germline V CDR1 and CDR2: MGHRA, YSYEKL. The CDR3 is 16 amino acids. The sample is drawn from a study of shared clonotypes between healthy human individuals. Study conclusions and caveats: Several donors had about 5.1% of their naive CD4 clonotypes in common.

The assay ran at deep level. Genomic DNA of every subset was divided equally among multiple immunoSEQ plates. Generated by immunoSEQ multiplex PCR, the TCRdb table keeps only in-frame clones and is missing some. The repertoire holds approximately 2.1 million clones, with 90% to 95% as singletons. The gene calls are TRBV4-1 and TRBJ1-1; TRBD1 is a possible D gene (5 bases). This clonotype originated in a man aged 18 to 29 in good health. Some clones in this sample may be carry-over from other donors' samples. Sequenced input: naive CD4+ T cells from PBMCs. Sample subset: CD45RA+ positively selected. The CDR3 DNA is TGCGCCAGCAACCGGGGGACGGAAACCATGAACACTGAAGCTTTCTTT. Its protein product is CASNRGTETMNTEAFF.